The 15 T cell receptor beta chains listed next were all sequenced from one sample in a study of blood T cell repertoires in COVID-19. Repertoires were generated with immunoSEQ multiplex PCR, while TCRdb's copy carries only in-frame clones and drops some. The repertoire holds approximately 65,000 clones, with 85% to 90% as singletons. Sequenced input: peripheral blood. These receptors were taken from a woman between 50 and 59 years old with active COVID-19.

This chain uses TRBV7-8 with TRBJ1-3; 12 bases line up with TRBD1. V shed 6 bases and J 8 bases; nucleotides not matched to a gene: 11. There are 16 residues in the CDR3. Germline CDR1 and CDR2: SGHVS and FQNEAQ. In DNA form, the CDR3 reads TGTGCCAGCAGGGGGGCCTCCGGGACAGGGGGCCACACCATATATTTT. Protein product: CASRGASGTGGHTIYF. The entire variable domain, with the rest obtained from reference TRBV7-8 and TRBJ1-3, is as follows: GAGVSQSPRYKVAKRGQDVALRCDPISGHVSLFWYQQALGQGPEFLTYFQNEAQLDKSGLPSDRFFAERPEGSVSTLKIQRTQQEDSAVYLCASRGASGTGGHTIYFGEGSWLTVV.

This chain uses TRBV6-1 with TRBJ1-2, with a tentative D call TRBD1 (5 bases). V shed 0 bases and J shed 2 bases, with 10 bases lying between them. The CDR3 contains 15 residues. Germline-derived CDR1 and CDR2 are MNHNS and SASEGT. CDR3 DNA: TGTGCCAGCAGTGAAGCGCAGGGACTAAACTATGGCTACACCTTC. Translation: CASSEAQGLNYGYTF.

This clone was recorded a few times. This rearrangement joins TRBV6-1 to TRBJ1-2; D ambiguous. In germline, CDR1 is MNHNS, CDR2 SASEGT. The CDR3 is 16 amino acids. Trimming stripped 4 bases from V and 4 bases from J, with 19 bases between. The CDR3 loop reads CASSGTRIRRGYGYTF. Written as DNA, the CDR3 is TGTGCCAGCAGTGGGACTAGGATTCGACGGGGCTATGGCTACACCTTC.

In its sample, this clone was seen a few times. V usage is TRBV9 and J usage is TRBJ2-7, with D perhaps TRBD2 (6 bases). This CDR3 spans 12 amino acids. V lost 3 bases and J 6 bases, leaving 10 bases between the germline ends. Germline CDR1 and CDR2: SGDLS and YYNGEE. CDR3 protein: CASSGIGGEQYF. The DNA for the CDR3 is TGTGCCAGCAGCGGCATCGGGGGCGAGCAGTACTTC.

The CDR3 sequence is CASSGGTSASYEQYF. The DNA for the CDR3 is TGTGCCAGCAGCGGCGGGACTAGCGCTTCCTACGAGCAGTACTTC. The chain combines TRBV9 with TRBJ2-7; 10 nucleotides match TRBD2. Germline V gene sequence: CDR1 SGDLS, CDR2 YYNGEE. After removal of 3 bases from V and 1 base from J, the junction contained 4 bases not matched to a gene. CDR3 length equals 15 residues.

The chain links TRBV11-2 to TRBJ1-6, with D possibly being TRBD1 (5 bases). Trimming stripped 2 bases from V and 13 bases from J, with 9 bases between. Germline loops: CDR1 SGHAT, CDR2 FQNNGV. The CDR3 is made up of 12 amino acids. The CDR3 is CASSLQGLPLHF. As DNA, the CDR3 is TGTGCCAGCAGCTTACAGGGCTTGCCCCTCCACTTT.

Only a few counts were recorded for this clone. The chain couples TRBV5-1 to TRBJ2-7; a possible D gene is TRBD1 (7 bases). V was clipped by 6 bases and J by 1 base, with 11 bases between them. Germline lookup yields CDR1 SGHRS and CDR2 YFSETQ. This CDR3 region has 13 residues. The CDR3 sequence: CASTGGSSYEQYF. The CDR3 DNA is TGCGCCAGCACAGGGGGGAGTTCCTACGAGCAGTACTTC.

This clone was observed a handful of times. The chain links TRBV19 to TRBJ2-4, with 8 bases that match TRBD2. After removal of 6 bases from V and 4 bases from J, the junction contained 14 bases not matched to a gene. Germline CDR1 reads LNHDA; CDR2 reads SQIVND (reference sequence). This CDR3 is built from 17 residues. CDR3 amino acids: CASRDTSGGGGKNIQYF. CDR3 nucleotide sequence: TGTGCCAGTAGGGACACTAGCGGAGGCGGAGGGAAAAACATTCAGTACTTC.

The V and J genes are TRBV7-2 and TRBJ1-2; 9 bases map to TRBD1. The CDR3 covers 16 residues. Germline assignment: CDR1 SGHTA and CDR2 FQGNSA. With V trimmed by 6 bases and J by 4 bases, 12 bases remained unmatched. The chain's CDR3 is CASRKTPGTGPYGYTF. As DNA, the CDR3 is TGTGCCAGCAGAAAAACACCCGGGACAGGGCCCTATGGCTACACCTTC.

CDR3: CASSLARTVDEQFF. DNA for the CDR3: TGTGCCAGCAGCTTAGCCCGAACTGTGGATGAGCAGTTCTTC. This chain connects TRBV7-2 to TRBJ2-1; D is ambiguous. V lost 0 bases, J lost 8 bases, and 11 bases lay in between. The CDR3 has 14 residues. The germline V gene encodes CDR1 SGHTA and CDR2 FQGNSA. The full variable domain, in which reference TRBV7-2 and TRBJ2-1 provide the parts outside the CDR3, is GAGVSQSPSNKVTEKGKDVELRCDPISGHTALYWYRQSLGQGLEFLIYFQGNSAPDKSGLPSDRFSAERTGGSVSTLTIQRTQQEDSAVYLCASSLARTVDEQFFGPGTRLTVL.

The CDR3 protein is CASSLTGLNTDTQYF. The CDR3 DNA reads as TGTGCCAGCAGCTTAACTGGACTCAACACAGATACGCAGTATTTT. This sequence joins TRBV7-3 and TRBJ2-3; D perhaps matches TRBD2 (5 bases). The germline V gene encodes CDR1 SGHTA and CDR2 FQGTGA. Trimming stripped 0 bases from V and 2 bases from J, with 9 bases between. This CDR3 contains 15 residues.

This chain links TRBV19 with TRBJ2-3; 9 nucleotides line up with TRBD2. The CDR3 has 16 amino acids. Germline V gene data show CDR1 as LNHDA and CDR2 as SQIVND (reference sequence). The V gene end was trimmed by 5 bases and the J gene end by 1 base; junction bases not matched to a gene: 7. CDR3 residues: CASSDRGRAGTDTQYF. The CDR3 DNA sequence: TGTGCCAGTAGTGACCGCGGGAGGGCCGGCACAGATACGCAGTATTTT.

The rearrangement joins TRBV11-2 to TRBJ1-3; weak D call: TRBD1 (5 bases). Trimming cost V 4 bases and J 0 bases, with 10 bases left between them. Germline loops: CDR1 SGHAT, CDR2 FQNNGV. The CDR3 contains 15 residues. In DNA form, the CDR3 reads TGTGCCAGCAGCTACGACAGTTCCTCTGGAAACACCATATATTTT. Amino acid sequence: CASSYDSSSGNTIYF.

The chain recombines TRBV6-1 with TRBJ2-1; possible D gene TRBD2, 7 bases. The ends were cut back, 3 bases at V and 7 bases at J, with 19 bases in the middle. Germline CDR1 MNHNS, CDR2 SASEGT. The CDR3 covers 16 residues. This CDR3 reads CASSDGGLAVRNEQFF. Written as DNA, the CDR3 is TGTGCCAGCAGTGACGGGGGGCTAGCGGTCCGAAATGAGCAGTTCTTC.

V and J are TRBV24-1 and TRBJ2-7; D is possibly TRBD2 (5 bases). Germline V CDR1 and CDR2: KGHDR, SFDVKD. This CDR3 is 15 amino acids long. The V gene lost 6 bases and the J gene lost 5 bases, with 19 bases spanning the gap. The CDR3 sequence: CATSNRVQRSNEQYF. CDR3 DNA sequence: TGTGCCACCAGTAATCGAGTCCAGCGGTCTAACGAGCAGTACTTC.